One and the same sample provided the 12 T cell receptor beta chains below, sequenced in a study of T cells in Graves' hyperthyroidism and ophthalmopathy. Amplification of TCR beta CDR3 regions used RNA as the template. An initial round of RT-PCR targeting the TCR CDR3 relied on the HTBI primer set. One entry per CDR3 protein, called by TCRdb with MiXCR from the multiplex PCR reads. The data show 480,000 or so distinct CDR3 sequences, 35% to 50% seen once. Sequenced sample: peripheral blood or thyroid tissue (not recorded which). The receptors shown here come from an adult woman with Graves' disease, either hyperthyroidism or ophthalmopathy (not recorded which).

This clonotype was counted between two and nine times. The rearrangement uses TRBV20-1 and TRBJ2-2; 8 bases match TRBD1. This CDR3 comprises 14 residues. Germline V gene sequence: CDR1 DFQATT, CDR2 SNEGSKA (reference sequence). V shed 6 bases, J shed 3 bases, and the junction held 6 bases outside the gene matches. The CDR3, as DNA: TGCAGTGCGACCGACAGGGGATACACCGGGGAGCTGTTTTTT. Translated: CSATDRGYTGELFF.

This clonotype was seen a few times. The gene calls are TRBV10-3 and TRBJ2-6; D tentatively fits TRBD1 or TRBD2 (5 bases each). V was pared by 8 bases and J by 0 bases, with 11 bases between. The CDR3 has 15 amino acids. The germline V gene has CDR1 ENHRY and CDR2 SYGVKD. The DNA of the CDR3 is TGTGCCATCCGGGGACCGAGCTCTGGGGCCAACGTCCTGACTTTC. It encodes CAIRGPSSGANVLTF.

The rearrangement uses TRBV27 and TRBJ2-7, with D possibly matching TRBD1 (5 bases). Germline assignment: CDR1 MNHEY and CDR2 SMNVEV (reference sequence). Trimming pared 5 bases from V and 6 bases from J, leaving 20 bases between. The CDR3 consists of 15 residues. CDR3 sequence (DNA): TGTGCCAGCAGTGATCCAGCCGGATGGGGCGGCGAGCAGTACTTC. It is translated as CASSDPAGWGGEQYF.

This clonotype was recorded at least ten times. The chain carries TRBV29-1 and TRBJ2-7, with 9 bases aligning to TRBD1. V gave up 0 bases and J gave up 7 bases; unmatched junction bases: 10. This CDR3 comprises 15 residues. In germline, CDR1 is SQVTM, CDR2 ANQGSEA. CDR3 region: CSVEDAFGTGYEQYF. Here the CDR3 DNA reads TGCAGCGTTGAAGACGCCTTCGGGACAGGGTATGAGCAGTACTTC.

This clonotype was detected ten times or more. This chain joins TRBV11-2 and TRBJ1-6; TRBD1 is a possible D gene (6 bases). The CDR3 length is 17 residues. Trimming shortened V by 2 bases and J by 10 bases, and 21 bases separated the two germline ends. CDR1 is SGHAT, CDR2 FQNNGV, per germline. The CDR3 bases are TGTGCCAGCAGCTTAATCGGCCTTGGGGGGCGCGGGTCACCCCTCCACTTT. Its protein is CASSLIGLGGRGSPLHF.

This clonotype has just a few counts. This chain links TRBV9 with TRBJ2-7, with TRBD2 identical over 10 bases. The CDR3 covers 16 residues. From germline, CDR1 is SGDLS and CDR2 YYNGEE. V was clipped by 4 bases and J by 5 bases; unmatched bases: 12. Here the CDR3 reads CASSLGVSGRAHEQYF. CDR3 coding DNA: TGTGCCAGCAGCTTAGGGGTGAGCGGGAGGGCCCACGAGCAGTACTTC.

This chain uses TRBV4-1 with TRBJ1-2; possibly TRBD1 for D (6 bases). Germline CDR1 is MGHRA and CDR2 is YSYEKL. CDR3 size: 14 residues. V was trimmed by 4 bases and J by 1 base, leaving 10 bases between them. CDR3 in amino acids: CASSRDNFNYGYTF. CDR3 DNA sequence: TGCGCCAGCAGCCGGGACAATTTTAACTATGGCTACACCTTC.

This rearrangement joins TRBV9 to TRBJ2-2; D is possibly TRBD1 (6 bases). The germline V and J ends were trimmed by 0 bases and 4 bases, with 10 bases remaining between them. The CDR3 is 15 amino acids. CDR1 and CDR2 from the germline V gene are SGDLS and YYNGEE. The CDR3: CASSVVQGFTGELFF. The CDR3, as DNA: TGTGCCAGCAGCGTAGTACAGGGTTTCACCGGGGAGCTGTTTTTT. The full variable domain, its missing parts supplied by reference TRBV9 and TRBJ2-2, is DSGVTQTPKHLITATGQRVTLRCSPRSGDLSVYWYQQSLDQGLQFLIQYYNGEERAKGNILERFSAQQFPDLHSELNLSSLELGDSALYFCASSVVQGFTGELFFGEGSRLTVL.

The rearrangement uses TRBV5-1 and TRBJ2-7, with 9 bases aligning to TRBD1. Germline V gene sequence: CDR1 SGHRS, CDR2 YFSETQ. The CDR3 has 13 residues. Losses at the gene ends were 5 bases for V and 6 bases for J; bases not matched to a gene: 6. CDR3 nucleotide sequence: TGCGCCAGCAGGGGGACAGGGAAGGTCGAGCAGTACTTC. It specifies CASRGTGKVEQYF.

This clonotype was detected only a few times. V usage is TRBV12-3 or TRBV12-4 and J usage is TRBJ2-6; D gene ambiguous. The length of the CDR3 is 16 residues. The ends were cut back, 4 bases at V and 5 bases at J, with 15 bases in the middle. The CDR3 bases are TGTGCCAGCAGTTACTCCCCCGTCCTCCGGGCCAACGTCCTGACTTTC. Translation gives CASSYSPVLRANVLTF.

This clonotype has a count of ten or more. The DNA for the CDR3 is TGTGCCAGCAGCTTGGAGGGCAACCAAGAGACCCAGTACTTC. Its protein is CASSLEGNQETQYF. The J gene is TRBJ2-5, the V gene TRBV5-5; the D is unclear. CDR3 size: 14 residues. Between the trimmed V and J ends, which lost 0 bases and 0 bases, there was a span of 6 bases. Germline CDR1 and CDR2: SGHKS and YYEKEE (reference sequence).

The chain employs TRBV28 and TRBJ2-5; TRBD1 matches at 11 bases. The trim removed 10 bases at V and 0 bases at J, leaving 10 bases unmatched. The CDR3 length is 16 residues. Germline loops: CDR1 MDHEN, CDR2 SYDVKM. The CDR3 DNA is TGTGCCACCAGCAGGGACAGGGGGAAGTACCAAGAGACCCAGTACTTC. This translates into CATSRDRGKYQETQYF. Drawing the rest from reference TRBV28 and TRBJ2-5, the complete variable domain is DVKVTQSSRYLVKRTGEKVFLECVQDMDHENMFWYRQDPGLGLRLIYFSYDVKMKEKGDIPEGYSVSREKKERFSLILESASTNQTSMYLCATSRDRGKYQETQYFGPGTRLLVL.